The 22 T cell receptor beta chains given below trace back to one sample, sequenced in a study of blood T cells in healthy people across ages. A second PCR, run for about 7 to 11 cycles, used a sample-barcoded 5' primer plus a J-beta primer mix. TCRdb re-called the 5' RACE reads with MiXCR, one entry per CDR3 protein. Of about 1.6 million distinct CDR3 sequences in the sample, 30% to 35% were seen once. Source material: blood. These receptors originate from a woman aged 25 to 45 in good health.

This clonotype was seen repeatedly, ten times or more. The chain uses TRBV7-2 and TRBJ2-5; 7 bases align to TRBD1. The junction had 1 base not matched to a gene; V was cut back by 2 bases and J by 1 base. This CDR3 contains 14 residues. CDR1 and CDR2 (germline): SGHTA, FQGNSA. The CDR3 spells CASSLYRGQETQYF. CDR3 in DNA: TGTGCCAGCAGCTTATACAGGGGCCAAGAGACCCAGTACTTC.

This chain uses TRBV6-2 or TRBV6-3 with TRBJ2-4; no definite D call. Germline CDR1 MNHEY, CDR2 SVGEGT. This CDR3 comprises 14 residues. Between the trimmed V and J ends, which lost 6 bases and 2 bases, there was a span of 11 bases. The CDR3: CASSAQSTKNIQYF. The CDR3 DNA sequence: TGTGCCAGCAGCGCACAGTCAACCAAAAACATTCAGTACTTC.

This clonotype came up a few times. J is TRBJ2-7 and V is TRBV11-2; 9 nucleotides agree with TRBD1. The germline V gene encodes CDR1 SGHAT and CDR2 FQNNGV. This CDR3 comprises 20 residues. Unmatched junction bases numbered 22, after V lost 1 base and J lost 6 bases. The CDR3 DNA follows: TGTGCCAGCAGCTTAGTCTCCGGGACAGGGACCGGGACTGCTTGGAGCGAGCAGTACTTC. It encodes CASSLVSGTGTGTAWSEQYF.

This clonotype showed up many times. The chain is built from TRBV7-2 and TRBJ2-1; a weak D match, TRBD2 (5 bases). Germline V gene lookup returns CDR1 SGHTA and CDR2 FQGNSA. This CDR3 spans 12 amino acids. Trimming took off 7 bases at V and 3 bases at J, with 7 bases between the two ends. The CDR3 region has the DNA TGTGCCAGCACGCGGGTCTACAATGAGCAGTTCTTC. Its translation is CASTRVYNEQFF.

This clonotype was recorded once. The J gene is TRBJ1-6, the V gene TRBV15; perhaps TRBD1 as D (5 bases). Trimming took 4 bases from V and 9 from J, leaving 13 bases between them. The CDR3 spans 14 residues. Germline CDR1 and CDR2: LNHNV and YYDKDF (reference sequence). CDR3 region: CATSNRDRGSPLHF. CDR3 bases: TGTGCCACCAGCAACCGGGACCGGGGTTCACCCCTCCACTTT. The whole variable domain, filled in from reference TRBV15 and TRBJ1-6, reads DAMVIQNPRYQVTQFGKPVTLSCSQTLNHNVMYWYQQKSSQAPKLLFHYYDKDFNNEADTPDNFQSRRPNTSFCFLDIRSPGLGDTAMYLCATSNRDRGSPLHFGNGTRLTVT.

This clonotype was observed a few times. The chain has TRBV15 and TRBJ2-3; 10 positions agree with TRBD2. J was trimmed by 3 bases and V by 4 bases; bases with no gene match: 4. This CDR3 has 15 amino acids. Germline V CDR1 and CDR2: LNHNV, YYDKDF (reference sequence). As DNA, the CDR3 is TGTGCCACCAGCATTACTAGCGGGGAAACAGATACGCAGTATTTT. This encodes CATSITSGETDTQYF.

In its sample, this clonotype was seen a few times. The chain carries TRBV20-1 and TRBJ1-2; weak D call: TRBD1 (5 bases). The CDR3 is made up of 14 amino acids. V was shortened by 0 bases and J by 8 bases, with 16 bases between the two germline ends. Germline V lookup: CDR1 DFQATT, CDR2 SNEGSKA (reference sequence). CDR3 amino acids: CSARDMLGEEGYTF. In DNA, the CDR3 is TGCAGTGCTAGAGATATGTTAGGGGAGGAGGGCTACACCTTC.

The chain carries TRBV5-1 and TRBJ1-1; D uncertain. The CDR3 is made up of 14 amino acids. Trimming removed 5 bases from V and 0 bases from J, with 11 bases in between. CDR1 and CDR2 (germline): SGHRS, YFSETQ. The DNA for the CDR3 is TGCGCCAGCAGGGGTTTTATGGTGAACACTGAAGCTTTCTTT. Translation: CASRGFMVNTEAFF. Combining the CDR3 with reference TRBV5-1 and TRBJ1-1 gives the whole variable domain KAGVTQTPRYLIKTRGQQVTLSCSPISGHRSVSWYQQTPGQGLQFLFEYFSETQRNKGNFPGRFSGRQFSNSRSEMNVSTLELGDSALYLCASRGFMVNTEAFFGQGTRLTVV.

Concerning this clonotype itself: Relative to the germline gene, one junction end is altered; a read error may explain this. The chain joins TRBV3-1 to TRBJ2-1; D is uncertain. This CDR3 has 14 residues. CDR1 is LGHDT and CDR2 is YNNKEL in the germline V gene (reference sequence). CDR3 in DNA: TGTGCCGGCAGCCAAGAAGCGTTGGACAATGAGCAGTTCTTC. As protein: CAGSQEALDNEQFF.

J is TRBJ1-5 and V is TRBV10-2; D is possibly TRBD1 (5 bases). The CDR3 runs 17 residues. Per the germline V gene, CDR1 is WSHSY and CDR2 is SAAADI. Trimming shortened V by 3 bases and J by 6 bases, and 21 bases separated the two germline ends. CDR3 loop: CASSEYRTSAIPQPQHF. CDR3 bases: TGCGCCAGCAGTGAATACCGGACATCGGCTATACCTCAGCCCCAGCATTTT.

This clonotype has only a few counts. The chain joins TRBV7-6 to TRBJ1-2; D is unclear. The V and J ends lost 3 bases and 8 bases respectively, with 7 bases between them. The CDR3 sequence is 11 residues long. Germline V lookup: CDR1 SGHVS, CDR2 FNYEAQ. In nucleotides, the CDR3 is TGTGCCAGCAGCTTTCCCGAGGGCTACACCTTC. Its translation: CASSFPEGYTF.

This clonotype appeared a few times. The CDR3: CATKQTGGGYEQYF. Here the CDR3 DNA reads TGTGCCACCAAACAAACAGGGGGCGGGTACGAGCAGTACTTC. The V gene is TRBV15, the J gene TRBJ2-7, with 9 bases fitting TRBD1. Germline V gene sequence: CDR1 LNHNV, CDR2 YYDKDF (reference sequence). CDR3 length: 14 amino acids. J gave up 4 bases and V 7 bases, and 8 bases lay outside the gene matches.

The CDR3 spells CASSSPGQGGKQYF. CDR3 bases: TGTGCCAGCAGTTCCCCGGGACAGGGGGGTAAGCAGTACTTC. This rearrangement joins TRBV28 to TRBJ2-7, with 11 positions matching TRBD1. The CDR3 contains 14 residues. Germline V CDR1 and CDR2: MDHEN, SYDVKM. The V and J ends lost 4 bases and 8 bases, in that order; junction bases with no gene match: 7.

Of note for this clonotype: One end of the junction varies from germline; a read error may be responsible. The chain uses TRBV6-6 and TRBJ2-1; possible D gene TRBD2, 6 bases. There are 15 residues in the CDR3. Germline CDR1 MNHNY, CDR2 SVGAGI (reference sequence). CDR3 nucleotide sequence: TGTGCCTGCAGTTCCCCGGGACTGCCCCCCAATGAGCAGTTCTTC. Translated: CACSSPGLPPNEQFF.

The J gene is TRBJ2-7, the V gene TRBV20-1, with D tentatively TRBD2 (6 bases). V was clipped by 6 bases and J by 2 bases, with 35 bases between them. Germline lookup yields CDR1 DFQATT and CDR2 SNEGSKA (reference sequence). The CDR3 consists of 20 residues. Here the CDR3 reads CSALRFGASAENRNPYEQYF. In DNA form, the CDR3 reads TGCAGTGCCCTCAGATTCGGGGCTAGCGCGGAGAATCGAAACCCCTACGAGCAGTACTTC.

In its sample, this clonotype was seen a few times. The rearrangement uses TRBV6-1 and TRBJ2-3; 9 bases line up with TRBD2. The V gene's germline CDR1 is MNHNS and CDR2 SASEGT. This CDR3 comprises 14 residues. Germline trimming cut 1 base from V and 5 bases from J; bases unmatched to any gene: 1. In DNA form, the CDR3 reads TGTGCCAGCAGTGAAGGAGCGGGGGGAGATACGCAGTATTTT. This encodes CASSEGAGGDTQYF.

The chain employs TRBV5-8 and TRBJ2-1; 10 positions agree with TRBD2. The CDR3 spans 17 residues. Looked up from germline, CDR1 is SGHTS and CDR2 is YDEGEE. With V trimmed by 3 bases and J by 2 bases, 8 bases remained unmatched. This chain's CDR3 is CASSWSPLAGAYNEQFF. The CDR3 bases are TGTGCCAGCAGCTGGTCGCCCCTAGCGGGAGCCTACAATGAGCAGTTCTTC.

The chain links TRBV4-1 to TRBJ2-5; no clear D. With 3 bases removed from V and 2 bases from J, the gap between germline ends came to 10 bases. The germline CDR1 and CDR2 sequences are MGHRA and YSYEKL. The CDR3 spans 14 residues. The DNA of the CDR3 is TGCGCCAGCAGCCAGGTCCACGGACAAGAGACCCAGTACTTC. Its translation is CASSQVHGQETQYF.

The chain combines TRBV6-1 with TRBJ2-1; no reliable D call. V shed 4 bases and J shed 0 bases, with 13 bases lying between them. The germline gives CDR1 MNHNS, CDR2 SASEGT. The CDR3 has 16 amino acids. CDR3 DNA sequence: TGTGCCAGCAGTGGACTCAATCCGAGCTCCTACAATGAGCAGTTCTTC. It translates to CASSGLNPSSYNEQFF.

This clonotype was found a few times. The V call is TRBV27, the J call TRBJ2-3, with TRBD1 matching over 8 bases. This CDR3 spans 16 amino acids. V trimming: 5 bases; J trimming: 11 bases; junction bases outside the gene matches: 18. The germline CDR1 and CDR2 sequences are MNHEY and SMNVEV (reference sequence). The chain's CDR3 is CASSPLSGQVHLEQYF. CDR3 coding DNA: TGTGCCAGCAGTCCGCTCTCGGGACAGGTCCACCTAGAGCAGTATTTT.

J is TRBJ2-5 and V is TRBV27; the D is unclear. Between the trimmed V and J ends, which lost 6 bases and 5 bases, there was a span of 13 bases. The CDR3 is made up of 13 amino acids. Germline CDR1 is MNHEY and CDR2 is SMNVEV (reference sequence). In nucleotides, the CDR3 is TGTGCCAGCAGGGAAATCAGTGAGGAGACCCAGTACTTC. This sequence encodes CASREISEETQYF.

The rearrangement links TRBV5-1 to TRBJ2-1; D perhaps matches TRBD2 (5 bases). The CDR3 totals 14 residues. The V gene's germline CDR1 is SGHRS and CDR2 YFSETQ. The V gene lost 3 bases and the J gene lost 7 bases, with 14 bases spanning the gap. CDR3 sequence: CASSSALALNEQFF. Here the CDR3 DNA reads TGCGCCAGCAGCTCGGCTCTAGCTCTTAATGAGCAGTTCTTC. Complete variable domain (other parts from reference TRBV5-1 and TRBJ2-1): KAGVTQTPRYLIKTRGQQVTLSCSPISGHRSVSWYQQTPGQGLQFLFEYFSETQRNKGNFPGRFSGRQFSNSRSEMNVSTLELGDSALYLCASSSALALNEQFFGPGTRLTVL.